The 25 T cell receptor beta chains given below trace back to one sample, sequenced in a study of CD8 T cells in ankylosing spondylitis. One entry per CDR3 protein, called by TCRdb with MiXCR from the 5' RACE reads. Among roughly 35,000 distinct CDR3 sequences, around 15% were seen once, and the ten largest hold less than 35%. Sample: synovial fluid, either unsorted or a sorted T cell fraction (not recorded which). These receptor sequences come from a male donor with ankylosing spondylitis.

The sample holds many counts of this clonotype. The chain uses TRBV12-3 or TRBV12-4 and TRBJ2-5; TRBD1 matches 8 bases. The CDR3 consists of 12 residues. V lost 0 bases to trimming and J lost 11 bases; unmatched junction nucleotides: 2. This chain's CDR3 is CASSLARQGQYF. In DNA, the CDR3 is TGTGCCAGCAGTTTAGCGAGACAGGGGCAGTACTTC.

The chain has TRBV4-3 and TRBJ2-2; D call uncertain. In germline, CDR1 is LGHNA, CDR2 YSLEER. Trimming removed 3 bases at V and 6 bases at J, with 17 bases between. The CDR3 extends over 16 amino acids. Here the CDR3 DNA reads TGCGCCAGCAGCCATTCCTGGAAGCGCAGACCCGGGGAGCTGTTTTTT. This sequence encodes CASSHSWKRRPGELFF.

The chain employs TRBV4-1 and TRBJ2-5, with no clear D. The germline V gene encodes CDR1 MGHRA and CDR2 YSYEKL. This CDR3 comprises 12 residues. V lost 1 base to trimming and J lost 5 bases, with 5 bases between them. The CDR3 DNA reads TGCGCCAGCAGCCAAGGAAGGGAGACCCAGTACTTC. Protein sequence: CASSQGRETQYF.

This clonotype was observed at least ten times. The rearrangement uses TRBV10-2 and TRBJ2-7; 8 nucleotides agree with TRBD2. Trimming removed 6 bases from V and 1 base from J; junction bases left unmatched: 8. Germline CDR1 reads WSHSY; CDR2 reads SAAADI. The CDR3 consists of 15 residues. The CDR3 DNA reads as TGCGCCAGCAGAAGCGGGAGTTCAACTTCCTACGAGCAGTACTTC. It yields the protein CASRSGSSTSYEQYF.

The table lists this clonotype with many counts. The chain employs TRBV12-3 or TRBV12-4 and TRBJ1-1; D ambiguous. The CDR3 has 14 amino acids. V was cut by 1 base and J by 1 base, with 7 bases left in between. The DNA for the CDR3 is TGTGCCAGCAGTTTAGAGAGGGAGAACACTGAAGCTTTCTTT. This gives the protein CASSLERENTEAFF.

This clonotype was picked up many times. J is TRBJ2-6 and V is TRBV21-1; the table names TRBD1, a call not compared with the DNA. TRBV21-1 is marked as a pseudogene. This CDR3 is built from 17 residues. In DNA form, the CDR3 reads TGTGCCAGCAGCACGGGGACAGGACGCTCTGGGGCCAACGTCCTGACTTTC. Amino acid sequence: CASSTGTGRSGANVLTF.

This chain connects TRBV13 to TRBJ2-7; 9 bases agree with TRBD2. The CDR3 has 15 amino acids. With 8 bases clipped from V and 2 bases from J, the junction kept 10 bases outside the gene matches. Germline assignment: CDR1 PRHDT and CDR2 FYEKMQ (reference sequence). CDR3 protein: CASLYSGGLTYEQYF. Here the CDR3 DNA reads TGTGCCAGCCTATATAGCGGGGGCCTAACCTACGAGCAGTACTTC.

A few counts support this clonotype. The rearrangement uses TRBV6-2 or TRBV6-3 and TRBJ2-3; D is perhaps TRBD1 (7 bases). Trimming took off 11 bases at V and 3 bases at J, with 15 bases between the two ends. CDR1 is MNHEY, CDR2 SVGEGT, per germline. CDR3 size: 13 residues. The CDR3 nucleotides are TGTGCCGGTAGGACAGGAGGGACAGATACGCAGTATTTT. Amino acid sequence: CAGRTGGTDTQYF.

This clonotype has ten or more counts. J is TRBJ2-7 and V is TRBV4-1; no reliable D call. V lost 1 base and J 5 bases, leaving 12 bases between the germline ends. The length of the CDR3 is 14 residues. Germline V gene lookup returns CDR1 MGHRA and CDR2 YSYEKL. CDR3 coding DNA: TGCGCCAGCAGCCAAGGATTTGAGAGCGACGAGCAGTACTTC. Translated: CASSQGFESDEQYF.

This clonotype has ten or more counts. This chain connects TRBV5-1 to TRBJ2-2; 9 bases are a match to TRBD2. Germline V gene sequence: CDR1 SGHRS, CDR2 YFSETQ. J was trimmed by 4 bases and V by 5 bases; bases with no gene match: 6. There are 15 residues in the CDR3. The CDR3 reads CASRPSGEPTGELFF. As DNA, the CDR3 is TGCGCCAGCAGGCCTAGCGGGGAGCCCACCGGGGAGCTGTTTTTT. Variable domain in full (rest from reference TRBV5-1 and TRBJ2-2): KAGVTQTPRYLIKTRGQQVTLSCSPISGHRSVSWYQQTPGQGLQFLFEYFSETQRNKGNFPGRFSGRQFSNSRSEMNVSTLELGDSALYLCASRPSGEPTGELFFGEGSRLTVL.

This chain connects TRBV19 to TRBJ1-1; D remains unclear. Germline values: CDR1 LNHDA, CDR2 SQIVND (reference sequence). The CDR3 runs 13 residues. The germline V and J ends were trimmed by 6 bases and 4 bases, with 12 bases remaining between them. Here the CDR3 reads CASREGFGTEAFF. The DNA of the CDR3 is TGTGCCAGTAGAGAGGGATTTGGCACTGAAGCTTTCTTT.

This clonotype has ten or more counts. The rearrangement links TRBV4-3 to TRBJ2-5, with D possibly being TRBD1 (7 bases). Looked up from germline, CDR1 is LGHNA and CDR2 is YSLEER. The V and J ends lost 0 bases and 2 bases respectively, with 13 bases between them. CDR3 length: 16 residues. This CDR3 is CASSQEGPGGQETQYF. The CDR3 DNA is TGCGCCAGCAGCCAAGAAGGTCCAGGGGGGCAAGAGACCCAGTACTTC.

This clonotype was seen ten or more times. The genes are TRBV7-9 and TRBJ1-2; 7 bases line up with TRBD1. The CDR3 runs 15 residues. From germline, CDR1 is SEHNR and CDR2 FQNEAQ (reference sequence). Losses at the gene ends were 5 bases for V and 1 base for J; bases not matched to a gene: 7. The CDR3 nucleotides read TGTGCCAGCAGCCCCCGACAGGGAGATAACTATGGCTACACCTTC. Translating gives CASSPRQGDNYGYTF.

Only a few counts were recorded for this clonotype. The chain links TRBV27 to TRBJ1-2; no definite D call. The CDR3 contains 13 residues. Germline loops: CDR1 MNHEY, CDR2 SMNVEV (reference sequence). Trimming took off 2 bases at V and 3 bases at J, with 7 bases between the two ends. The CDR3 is CASSLGEDYGYTF. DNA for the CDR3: TGTGCCAGCAGTTTAGGGGAAGACTATGGCTACACCTTC.

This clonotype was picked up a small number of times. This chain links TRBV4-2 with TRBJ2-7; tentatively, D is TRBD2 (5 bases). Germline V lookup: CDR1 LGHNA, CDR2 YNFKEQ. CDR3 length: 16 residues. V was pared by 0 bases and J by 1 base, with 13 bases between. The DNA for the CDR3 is TGTGCCAGCAGCCAAGAAGGGAGTAGCCCGTCCTACGAGCAGTACTTC. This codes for CASSQEGSSPSYEQYF.

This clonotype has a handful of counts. For the CDR3, the DNA is TGCAGCGTCAGACTAGCGGGGCGCCAAGAGACCCAGTACTTC. It encodes CSVRLAGRQETQYF. The chain joins TRBV29-1 to TRBJ2-5, with 11 bases lining up with TRBD2. The J segment lost 1 base and the V segment lost 6 bases, leaving 4 bases of the junction unmatched. CDR1 is SQVTM, CDR2 ANQGSEA, per germline. This CDR3 is 14 amino acids long.

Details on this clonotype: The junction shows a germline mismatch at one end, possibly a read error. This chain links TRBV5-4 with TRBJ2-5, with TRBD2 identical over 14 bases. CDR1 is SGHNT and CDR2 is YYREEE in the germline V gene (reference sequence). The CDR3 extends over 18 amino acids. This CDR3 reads CDSSSYPGTSGRRETQYF. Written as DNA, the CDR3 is TGTGACAGCAGCTCTTATCCCGGGACTAGCGGGAGACGGGAGACCCAGTACTTC.

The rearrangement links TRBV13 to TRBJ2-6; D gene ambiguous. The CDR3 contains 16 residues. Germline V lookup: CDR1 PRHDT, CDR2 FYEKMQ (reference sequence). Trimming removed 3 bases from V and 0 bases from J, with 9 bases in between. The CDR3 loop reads CASSFRRSSGANVLTF. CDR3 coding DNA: TGTGCCAGCAGCTTTCGACGGTCCTCTGGGGCCAACGTCCTGACTTTC.

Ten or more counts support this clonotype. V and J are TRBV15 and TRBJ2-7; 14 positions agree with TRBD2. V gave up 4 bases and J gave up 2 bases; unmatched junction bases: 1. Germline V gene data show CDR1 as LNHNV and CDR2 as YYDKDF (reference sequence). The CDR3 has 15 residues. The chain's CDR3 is CATSKGLAGAYEQYF. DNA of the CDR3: TGTGCCACCAGCAAGGGACTAGCGGGGGCCTACGAGCAGTACTTC.

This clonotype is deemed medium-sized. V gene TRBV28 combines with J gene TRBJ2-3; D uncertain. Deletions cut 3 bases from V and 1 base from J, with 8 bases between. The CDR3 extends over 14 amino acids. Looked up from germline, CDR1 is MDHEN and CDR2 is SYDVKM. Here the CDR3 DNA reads TGTGCCAGCAGTTTCGTCGCCGGCACAGATACGCAGTATTTT. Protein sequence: CASSFVAGTDTQYF.

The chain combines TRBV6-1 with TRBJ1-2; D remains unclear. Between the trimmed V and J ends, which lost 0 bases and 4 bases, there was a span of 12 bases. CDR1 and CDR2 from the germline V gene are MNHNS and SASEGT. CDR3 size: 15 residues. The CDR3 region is CASSEALGSGYGYTF. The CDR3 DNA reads TGTGCCAGCAGTGAAGCGCTGGGTTCCGGCTATGGCTACACCTTC.

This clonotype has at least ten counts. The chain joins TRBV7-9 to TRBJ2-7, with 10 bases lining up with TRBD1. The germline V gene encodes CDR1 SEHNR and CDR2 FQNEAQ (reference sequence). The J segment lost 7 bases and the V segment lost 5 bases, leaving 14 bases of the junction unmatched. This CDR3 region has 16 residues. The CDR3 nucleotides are TGTGCCAGCAGCACGCCTCCGGGACAGGGGATGGGGGAGCAGTACTTC. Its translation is CASSTPPGQGMGEQYF.

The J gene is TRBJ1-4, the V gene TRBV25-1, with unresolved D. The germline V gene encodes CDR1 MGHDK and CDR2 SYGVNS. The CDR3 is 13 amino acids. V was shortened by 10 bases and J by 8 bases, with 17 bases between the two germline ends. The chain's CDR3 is CAIGPGVNEKLFF. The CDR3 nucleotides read TGTGCCATCGGCCCCGGGGTGAACGAAAAACTGTTTTTT.

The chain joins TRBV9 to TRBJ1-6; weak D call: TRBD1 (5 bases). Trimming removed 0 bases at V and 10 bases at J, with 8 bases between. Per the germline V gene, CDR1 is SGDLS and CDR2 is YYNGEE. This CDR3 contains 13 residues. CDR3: CASSVGGVSPLHF. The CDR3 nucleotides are TGTGCCAGCAGCGTAGGGGGGGTCTCACCCCTCCACTTT.

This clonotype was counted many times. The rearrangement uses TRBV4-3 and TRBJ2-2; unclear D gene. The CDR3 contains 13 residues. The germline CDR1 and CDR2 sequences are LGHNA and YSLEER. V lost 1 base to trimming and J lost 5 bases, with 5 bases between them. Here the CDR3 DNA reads TGCGCCAGCAGCCAAGGGTTTACCGGGGAGCTGTTTTTT. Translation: CASSQGFTGELFF.